This T cell receptor beta chain originates from a study of CD8 T cells in ankylosing spondylitis. The length of the CDR3 is 15 residues. Germline V CDR1 and CDR2: SGHRS, YFSETQ. Trimming shortened V by 4 bases and J by 8 bases, and 21 bases separated the two germline ends. MiXCR was run by TCRdb on the 5' RACE reads, yielding one entry per CDR3 protein. The data show about 140,000 distinct CDR3 sequences, just under 7.5% seen once. This clonotype was detected ten times or more. The TCR comes from a female donor with ankylosing spondylitis or in good health (not recorded which). The rearrangement joins TRBV5-1 to TRBJ1-2, with D perhaps matching TRBD1 (6 bases). The sequenced sample consisted of blood, either unsorted or a sorted T cell fraction (not recorded which). In DNA, the CDR3 is TGCGCCAGCAGCCCCGATACGGGGGCCATCTTGGGCTACACCTTC. Its translation is CASSPDTGAILGYTF.